This record covers a single T cell receptor beta chain. Its antigen is still unknown. Profiling relied on immunoSEQ multiplex PCR, and the TCRdb table lists in-frame clones only, not all of them. The repertoire holds 60,000 to 85,000 clones, with about 85% as singletons. The data were taken from a study of T cell responses to AZD1222 COVID-19 vaccine. Study observations and caveats: Clonal diversity may have been underestimated, and the donors were mostly white British, with more females than males. In all cases, repertoires were sampled only after the peak T cell response.

Between the trimmed V and J ends, which lost 1 base and 0 bases, there was a span of 9 bases. Per the germline V gene, CDR1 is SGHDN and CDR2 is FVKESK. The CDR3 length is 15 residues. The clonotype was recovered from an adult in good health. Material: peripheral blood, obtained on day 0 of AZD1222 vaccination. The J gene is TRBJ1-1, the V gene TRBV14; D is unresolved. The CDR3: CASSQVGGLNTEAFF. CDR3 sequence (DNA): TGTGCCAGCAGCCAAGTCGGAGGGCTGAACACTGAAGCTTTCTTT.